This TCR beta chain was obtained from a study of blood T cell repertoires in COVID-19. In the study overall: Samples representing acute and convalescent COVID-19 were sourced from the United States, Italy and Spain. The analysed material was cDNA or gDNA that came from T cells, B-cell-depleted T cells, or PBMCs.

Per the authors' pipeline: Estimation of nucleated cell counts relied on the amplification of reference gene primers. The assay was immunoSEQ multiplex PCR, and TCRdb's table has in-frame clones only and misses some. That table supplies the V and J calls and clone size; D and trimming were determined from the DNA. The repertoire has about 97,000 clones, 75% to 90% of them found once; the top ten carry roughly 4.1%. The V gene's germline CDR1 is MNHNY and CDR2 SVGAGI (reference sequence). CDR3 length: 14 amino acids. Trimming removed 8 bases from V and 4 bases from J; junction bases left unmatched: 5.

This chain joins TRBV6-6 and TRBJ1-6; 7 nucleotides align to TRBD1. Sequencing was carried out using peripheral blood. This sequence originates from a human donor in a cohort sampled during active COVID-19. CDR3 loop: CASGPGQYNSPLHF. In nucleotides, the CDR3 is TGTGCCAGCGGACCGGGACAGTATAATTCACCCCTCCACTTT.